These 9 T cell receptor beta chains were sequenced from one sample in a study of T cells after yellow fever vaccination. A single record per CDR3 protein comes from TCRdb applying MiXCR to the 5' RACE reads. The repertoire holds about 370,000 distinct CDR3 sequences, 11% seen once, with around 19% in the top ten. The sample consisted of PBMCs, taken on the day of the first yellow fever vaccination. These receptors were obtained from a man between 18 and 35 years old who received the YFV17D yellow fever vaccine.

The chain employs TRBV30 and TRBJ2-5; 9 bases map to TRBD2. Germline CDR1 is GTSNPN and CDR2 is SVGIG (reference sequence). The CDR3 has 15 residues. With 3 bases clipped from V and 2 bases from J, the junction kept 7 bases outside the gene matches. CDR3 amino acids: CAWSPGAGGQETQYF. DNA of the CDR3: TGTGCCTGGAGCCCGGGGGCGGGGGGGCAAGAGACCCAGTACTTC. The variable domain in full, completed from reference TRBV30 and TRBJ2-5, reads SQTIHQWPATLVQPVGSPLSLECTVEGTSNPNLYWYRQAAGRGLQLLFYSVGIGQISSEVPQNLSASRPQDRQFILSSKKLLLSDSGFYLCAWSPGAGGQETQYFGPGTRLLVL.

The chain employs TRBV4-1 and TRBJ1-1; D gene unclear. Trimming cost V 0 bases and J 3 bases, with 14 bases left between them. CDR3 length equals 16 residues. Germline CDR1 and CDR2: MGHRA and YSYEKL. The CDR3 DNA is TGCGCCAGCAGCCAAGAGGGCCAGGACCCATACACTGAAGCTTTCTTT. Its protein is CASSQEGQDPYTEAFF.

A few counts support this clonotype. The chain recombines TRBV28 with TRBJ1-1; D uncertain. The V and J ends lost 6 bases and 3 bases respectively, with 8 bases between them. The CDR3 loop spans 12 amino acids. Germline V gene sequence: CDR1 MDHEN, CDR2 SYDVKM. CDR3 region: CASRNSDTEAFF. In DNA form, the CDR3 reads TGTGCCAGCAGAAACTCCGACACTGAAGCTTTCTTT.

CDR3 DNA sequence: TGTGCCAGCAGCCCGGGAGGGCGGCATGAAAAACTGTTTTTT. Its translation is CASSPGGRHEKLFF. This sequence joins TRBV3-1 and TRBJ1-4; D uncertain. V lost 4 bases and J lost 6, with 12 bases in between. CDR1 and CDR2 (germline): LGHDT, YNNKEL (reference sequence). CDR3 length: 14 residues.

This clonotype showed up just a few times. This chain links TRBV7-2 with TRBJ1-1; D is ambiguous. The CDR3 totals 13 residues. The V end was cut by 5 bases, the J end by 8 bases, with 15 bases between. In germline, CDR1 is SGHTA, CDR2 FQGNSA. For the CDR3, the DNA is TGTGCCAGCAGCGCCCGGCGAGGAGACGAAGCTTTCTTT. Translated, it gives CASSARRGDEAFF.

The chain couples TRBV18 to TRBJ1-2; 7 nucleotides agree with TRBD1. Germline loops: CDR1 KGHSH, CDR2 LQKENI. This CDR3 region has 16 residues. V lost 2 bases to trimming and J lost 3 bases; unmatched junction nucleotides: 9. The CDR3 is CASSPDPGQSHYGYTF. The CDR3 bases are TGTGCCAGCTCACCAGACCCGGGACAGTCTCACTATGGCTACACCTTC.

There are a few counts of this clonotype. The gene calls are TRBV7-2 and TRBJ2-1; D unresolved. CDR1 SGHTA and CDR2 FQGNSA come from the germline V gene. This CDR3 is 15 amino acids long. Trimming stripped 1 base from V and 2 bases from J, with 9 bases between. The CDR3 nucleotides are TGTGCCAGCAGCTTAGGGCTCCAGGCCTACAATGAGCAGTTCTTC. Translating gives CASSLGLQAYNEQFF.

The V call is TRBV12-3 or TRBV12-4, the J call TRBJ2-7; no reliable D call. This CDR3 spans 12 amino acids. Trimming took 0 bases from V and 6 from J, leaving 6 bases between them. The CDR3 is CASSLAQVEQYF. The CDR3 DNA reads TGTGCCAGCAGTTTAGCACAAGTCGAGCAGTACTTC.

This clonotype came up a few times. V gene TRBV9 combines with J gene TRBJ2-1; 9 bases line up with TRBD2. Germline values: CDR1 SGDLS, CDR2 YYNGEE. Trimming removed 1 base from V and 7 bases from J; junction bases left unmatched: 9. The CDR3 covers 16 residues. This CDR3 is CASSVRSGGPVNEQFF. Here the CDR3 DNA reads TGTGCCAGCAGCGTACGGAGCGGGGGGCCGGTGAATGAGCAGTTCTTC. Full variable domain (outside the CDR3, taken from reference TRBV9 and TRBJ2-1): DSGVTQTPKHLITATGQRVTLRCSPRSGDLSVYWYQQSLDQGLQFLIQYYNGEERAKGNILERFSAQQFPDLHSELNLSSLELGDSALYFCASSVRSGGPVNEQFFGPGTRLTVL.